Below, one T cell receptor (beta chain) is given with its context. The source of the sample is a study of technical replicates of blood from several donors. Measured with immunoSEQ multiplex PCR; TCRdb has only the in-frame clones, and not every one. The data show around 50,000 clones, 92% seen once. Source material: PBMCs. This TCR came from a human donor in good health. Some clones in this sample may be carry-over from other donors' samples.

The chain's CDR3 is CASSLGSLNTEAFF. DNA for the CDR3: TGTGCCAGCAGCTTGGGCAGTTTGAACACTGAAGCTTTCTTT. This chain links TRBV11-2 with TRBJ1-1; D is uncertain. Trimming took 3 bases from V and 0 from J, leaving 8 bases between them. The CDR3 has 14 residues. Germline V gene sequence: CDR1 SGHAT, CDR2 FQNNGV.